A single sample is the source of the 3 T cell receptor beta chains below, sequenced in a study of OX40 agonist ivuxolimab in advanced cancers. The library came from the immunoSEQ multiplex PCR assay. TCRdb took this table from immuneACCESS and kept in-frame rearrangements with V and J called. Such tables lack part of the clones; where checked against another copy, unresolved V genes explain under half of the gap, and the rest is unexplained. Counted in this sample were about 56,000 clones; more than 80% of them appeared once. Clones ranked in the top ten supply approximately 3.3% of the sample. Specimen: CD4+ or CD8+ T cells sorted from blood, collected in a trial of the OX40 agonist ivuxolimab. These receptors all come from an adult with an advanced solid tumor such as melanoma, head and neck, liver or kidney cancer.

For the CDR3, the DNA is TGCGCCAGCAGCCCACGGGACTACCTAAGCTACGAGCAGTACTTC. Amino acid sequence: CASSPRDYLSYEQYF. The J gene is TRBJ2-7, the V gene TRBV5-1; 7 bases map to TRBD2. The CDR3 sequence is 15 residues long. The germline CDR1 and CDR2 sequences are SGHRS and YFSETQ. V gave up 4 bases and J gave up 3 bases; unmatched junction bases: 10.

Notes on this clone: This may arise from a read error, as a much more abundant clone is one base away. The chain links TRBV28 to TRBJ1-5; D gene unclear. Germline CDR1 MDHEN, CDR2 SYDVKM. The CDR3 has 13 amino acids. This chain's CDR3 is CANSPHQVQPQHF. CDR3 nucleotides: TGTGCCAACAGTCCCCACCAGGTCCAGCCCCAGCATTTT. The full variable domain, in which reference TRBV28 and TRBJ1-5 provide the parts outside the CDR3, is DVKVTQSSRYLVKRTGEKVFLECVQDMDHENMFWYRQDPGLGLRLIYFSYDVKMKEKGDIPEGYSVSREKKERFSLILESASTNQTSMYLCANSPHQVQPQHFGDGTRLSIL.

The genes are TRBV29-1 and TRBJ2-1; 12 nucleotides agree with TRBD2. Trimming at V came to 3 bases and at J to 4 bases, leaving 7 bases not matched to a gene. The CDR3 loop spans 16 amino acids. CDR1 is SQVTM, CDR2 ANQGSEA, per germline. CDR3 sequence: CSVDQASGRGYNEQFF. The CDR3 DNA reads as TGCAGCGTTGATCAGGCTAGCGGGAGGGGATACAATGAGCAGTTCTTC.